One TCR beta chain is described in this entry. The antigen is undetermined. The sample belongs to a study of blood T cells in healthy people across ages. The study, taken as a whole, reports: Among long-lived donors, naive CD4+ cells were more numerous and diversity higher than in aged donors. Unknown CMV status may confound age-related changes in expanded clones.

Germline CDR1 and CDR2: LGHNA and YSLEER. V lost 0 bases, J lost 5 bases, and 16 bases lay in between. CDR3 length equals 16 residues. Isolation yielded PBMCs, at least 7 million per sample, in every case. With a J-beta primer mix and a sample-barcoded 5' primer, a second PCR ran about 7 to 12 cycles. Any given sample supplied a minimum of 2.5 million CDR3-containing paired-end reads. Using its own MiXCR run on the 5' RACE reads, TCRdb lists one record per CDR3 protein. The repertoire holds about 730,000 distinct CDR3 sequences, with 43% as singletons. The chain employs TRBV4-3 and TRBJ1-1; D is perhaps TRBD1 (6 bases). The specimen sequenced was blood. The receptor was isolated from a woman aged 55-69 years in good health. The CDR3, as DNA: TGCGCCAGCAGCCAAGATTCTCGGGGGGCTTTGACTGAAGCTTTCTTT. Amino acid sequence: CASSQDSRGALTEAFF.